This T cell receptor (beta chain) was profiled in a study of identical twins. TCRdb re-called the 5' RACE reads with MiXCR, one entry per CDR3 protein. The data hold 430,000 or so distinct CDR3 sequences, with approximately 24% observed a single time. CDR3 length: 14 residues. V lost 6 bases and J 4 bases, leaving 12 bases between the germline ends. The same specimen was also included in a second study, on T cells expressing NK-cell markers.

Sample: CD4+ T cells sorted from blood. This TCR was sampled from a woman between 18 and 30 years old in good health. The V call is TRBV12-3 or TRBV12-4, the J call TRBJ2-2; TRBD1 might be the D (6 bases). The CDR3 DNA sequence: TGTGCCAGCAGCCTACAGGGCTTCACCGGGGAGCTGTTTTTT. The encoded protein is CASSLQGFTGELFF.